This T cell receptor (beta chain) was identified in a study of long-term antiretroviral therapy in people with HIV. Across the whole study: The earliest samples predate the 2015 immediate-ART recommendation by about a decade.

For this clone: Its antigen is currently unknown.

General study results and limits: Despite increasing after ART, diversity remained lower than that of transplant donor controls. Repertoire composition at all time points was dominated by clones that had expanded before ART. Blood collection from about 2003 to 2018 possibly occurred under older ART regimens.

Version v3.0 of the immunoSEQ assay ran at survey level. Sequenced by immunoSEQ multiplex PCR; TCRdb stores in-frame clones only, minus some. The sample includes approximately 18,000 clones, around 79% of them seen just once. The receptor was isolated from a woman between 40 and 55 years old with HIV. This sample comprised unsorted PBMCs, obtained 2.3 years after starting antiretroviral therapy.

As DNA, the CDR3 is TGCGCCAGCAGCCAAGAAGAGGGACTAGCGGGGTTTAATTACGAGCAGTACTTC. Encoded protein: CASSQEEGLAGFNYEQYF. V is TRBV4-3 and J is TRBJ2-7; 13 bases are shared with TRBD2. CDR3 length: 18 residues. Germline CDR1 reads LGHNA; CDR2 reads YSLEER. Trimming at V came to 0 bases and at J to 4 bases, leaving 9 bases not matched to a gene.